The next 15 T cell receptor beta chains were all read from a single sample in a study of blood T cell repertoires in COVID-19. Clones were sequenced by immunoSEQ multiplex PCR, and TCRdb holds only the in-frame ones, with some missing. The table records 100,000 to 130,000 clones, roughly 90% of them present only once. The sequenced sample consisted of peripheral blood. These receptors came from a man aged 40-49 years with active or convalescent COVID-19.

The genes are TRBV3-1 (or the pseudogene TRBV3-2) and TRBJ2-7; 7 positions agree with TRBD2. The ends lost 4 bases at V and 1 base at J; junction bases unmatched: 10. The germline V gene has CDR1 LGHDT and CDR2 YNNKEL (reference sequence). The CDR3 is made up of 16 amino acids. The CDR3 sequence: CASSPGGSLSSYEQYF. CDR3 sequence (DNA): TGTGCCAGCAGCCCGGGGGGTAGCCTGAGTTCCTACGAGCAGTACTTC.

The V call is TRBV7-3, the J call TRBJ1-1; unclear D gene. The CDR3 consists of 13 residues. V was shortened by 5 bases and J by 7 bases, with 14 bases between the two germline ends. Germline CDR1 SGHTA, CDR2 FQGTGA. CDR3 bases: TGTGCCAGCAGCCTTATAGGGCGGGGTGAAGCTTTCTTT. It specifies CASSLIGRGEAFF.

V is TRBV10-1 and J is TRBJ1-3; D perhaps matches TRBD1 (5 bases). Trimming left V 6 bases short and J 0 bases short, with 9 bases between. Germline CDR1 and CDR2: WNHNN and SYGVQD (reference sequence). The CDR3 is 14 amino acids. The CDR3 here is CASSPTDSGNTIYF. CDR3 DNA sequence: TGCGCCAGCAGCCCGACAGACTCTGGAAACACCATATATTTT.

As DNA, the CDR3 is TGTGCCAGCAGCCGGCCCGTGGGGACAGGGCACACCGGGGAGCTGTTTTTT. Its translation is CASSRPVGTGHTGELFF. The chain joins TRBV3-1 (or the pseudogene TRBV3-2) to TRBJ2-2; 9 bases map to TRBD1. With 4 bases clipped from V and 3 bases from J, the junction kept 9 bases outside the gene matches. The germline gives CDR1 LGHDT, CDR2 YNNKEL (reference sequence). There are 17 residues in the CDR3.

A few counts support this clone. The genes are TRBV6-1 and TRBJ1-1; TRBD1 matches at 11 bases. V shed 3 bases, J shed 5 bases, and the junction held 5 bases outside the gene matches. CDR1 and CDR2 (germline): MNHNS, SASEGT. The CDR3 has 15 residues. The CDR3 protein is CASSEGGQGGTEAFF. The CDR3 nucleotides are TGTGCCAGCAGTGAGGGGGGACAGGGGGGAACTGAAGCTTTCTTT.

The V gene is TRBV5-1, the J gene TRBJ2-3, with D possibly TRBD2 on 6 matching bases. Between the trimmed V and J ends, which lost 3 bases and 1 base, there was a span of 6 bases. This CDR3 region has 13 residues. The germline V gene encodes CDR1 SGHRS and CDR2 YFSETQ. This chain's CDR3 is CASSWRGTDTQYF. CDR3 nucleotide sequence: TGCGCCAGCAGCTGGAGGGGCACAGATACGCAGTATTTT.

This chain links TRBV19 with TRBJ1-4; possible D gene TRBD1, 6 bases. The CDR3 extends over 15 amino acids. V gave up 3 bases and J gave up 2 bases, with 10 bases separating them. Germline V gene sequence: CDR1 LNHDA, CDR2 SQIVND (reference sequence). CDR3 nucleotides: TGTGCCAGTAGTATGGGGGCAGGCACTAATGAAAAACTGTTTTTT. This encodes CASSMGAGTNEKLFF.

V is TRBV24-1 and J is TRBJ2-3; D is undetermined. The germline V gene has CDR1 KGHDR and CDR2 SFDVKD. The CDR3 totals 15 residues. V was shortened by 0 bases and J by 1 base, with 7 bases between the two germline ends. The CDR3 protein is CATSDLQAGTDTQYF. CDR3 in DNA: TGTGCCACCAGTGATTTGCAAGCCGGCACAGATACGCAGTATTTT.

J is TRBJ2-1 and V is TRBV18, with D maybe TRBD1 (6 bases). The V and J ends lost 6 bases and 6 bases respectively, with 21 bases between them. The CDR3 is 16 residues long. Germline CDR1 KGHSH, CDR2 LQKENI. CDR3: CASSLSQQDSLNEQFF. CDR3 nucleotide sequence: TGTGCCAGCTCGCTATCTCAGCAGGACAGCCTCAATGAGCAGTTCTTC.

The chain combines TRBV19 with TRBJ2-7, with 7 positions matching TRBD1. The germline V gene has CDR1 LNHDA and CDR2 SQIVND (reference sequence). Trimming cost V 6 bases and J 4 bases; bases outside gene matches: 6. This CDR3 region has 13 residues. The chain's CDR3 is CASSRDSRYEQYF. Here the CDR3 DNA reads TGTGCCAGTAGCCGGGACAGCCGTTACGAGCAGTACTTC.

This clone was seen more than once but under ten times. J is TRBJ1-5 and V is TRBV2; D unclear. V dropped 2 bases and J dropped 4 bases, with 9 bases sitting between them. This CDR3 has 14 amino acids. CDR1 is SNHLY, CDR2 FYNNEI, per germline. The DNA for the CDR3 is TGTGCCAGCAGTGAACGCCGGGAAAATCAGCCCCAGCATTTT. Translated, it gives CASSERRENQPQHF.

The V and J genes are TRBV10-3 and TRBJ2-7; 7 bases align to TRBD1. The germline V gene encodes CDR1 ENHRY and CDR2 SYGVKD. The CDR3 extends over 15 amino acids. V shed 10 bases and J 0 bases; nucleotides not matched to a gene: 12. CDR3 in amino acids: CATRDDRVASYEQYF. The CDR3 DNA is TGTGCCACCAGGGATGACAGGGTGGCCTCCTACGAGCAGTACTTC.

CDR3 DNA: TGTGCCAGCAGTGACTGGGTCGGGGAGACCCAGTACTTC. This sequence encodes CASSDWVGETQYF. The chain employs TRBV25-1 and TRBJ2-5; no reliable D call. Germline V gives CDR1 MGHDK, CDR2 SYGVNS. There are 13 residues in the CDR3. V gave up 3 bases and J gave up 5 bases, with 10 bases separating them.

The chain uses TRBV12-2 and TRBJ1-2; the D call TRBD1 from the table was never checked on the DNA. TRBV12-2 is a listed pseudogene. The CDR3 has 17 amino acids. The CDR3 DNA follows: TGTGCAAGTCGCTTCCGCCGGACAGGGAAAATCCATCGTGGCTACACCTTC. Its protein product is CASRFRRTGKIHRGYTF.

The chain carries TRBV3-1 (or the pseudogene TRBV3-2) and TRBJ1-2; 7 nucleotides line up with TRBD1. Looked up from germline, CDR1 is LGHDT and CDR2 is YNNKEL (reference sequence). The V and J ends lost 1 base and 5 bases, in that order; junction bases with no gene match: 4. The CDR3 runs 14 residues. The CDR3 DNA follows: TGTGCCAGCAGCCAAGCCTACAGGGGATATGGCTACACCTTC. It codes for CASSQAYRGYGYTF.